These 29 T cell receptor beta chains were sequenced from one sample in a study of CD8+CD57+ T cells in acquired aplastic anemia. It was genomic DNA that served as the template for profiling TCR beta VDJ and CDR3. TCRdb reprocessed the reads with MiXCR, giving one entry per CDR3 protein. The data contain a few hundred thousand distinct CDR3 sequences, approximately 57% of them singletons. Sequencing used sorted CD4+, CD8+, or CD8+CD57+ T cells (not recorded which) from PBMCs. The receptors were sampled from a human donor in good health.

This clonotype was observed a handful of times. V is TRBV20-1 and J is TRBJ2-5; D is ambiguous. CDR3 size: 10 residues. Trimming shortened V by 6 bases and J by 5 bases, and 7 bases separated the two germline ends. Looked up from germline, CDR1 is DFQATT and CDR2 is SNEGSKA (reference sequence). CDR3 DNA: TGCAGTGCGAGGCAGGAGACCCAGTACTTC. Encoded protein: CSARQETQYF.

The chain carries TRBV20-1 and TRBJ1-1; D uncertain. The CDR3 length is 13 residues. V gave up 1 base and J gave up 4 bases, with 10 bases separating them. Germline V gives CDR1 DFQATT, CDR2 SNEGSKA (reference sequence). CDR3 sequence reads: CSARGPGGTEAFF. The CDR3 bases are TGCAGTGCTAGAGGACCCGGAGGCACTGAAGCTTTCTTT.

V gene TRBV5-1 combines with J gene TRBJ1-2; D might be TRBD1 (6 bases). This CDR3 spans 13 amino acids. V was trimmed by 4 bases and J by 5 bases, leaving 12 bases between them. Per germline, CDR1 SGHRS and CDR2 YFSETQ. CDR3 DNA: TGCGCCAGCAGCGTCTTACAGGGTTATGGCTACACCTTC. It is translated as CASSVLQGYGYTF.

This clonotype was seen at least ten times. The chain couples TRBV6-1 to TRBJ2-5; unclear D gene. CDR1 is MNHNS and CDR2 is SASEGT in the germline V gene. This CDR3 region has 13 residues. The V and J ends lost 7 bases and 5 bases respectively, with 14 bases between them. For the CDR3, the DNA is TGTGCCAGCACCGGGCTTAGTGGGGAGACCCAGTACTTC. This gives the protein CASTGLSGETQYF.

This chain connects TRBV29-1 to TRBJ2-2, with D perhaps matching TRBD1 (5 bases). The CDR3 extends over 13 amino acids. Germline values: CDR1 SQVTM, CDR2 ANQGSEA. V was shortened by 3 bases and J by 5 bases, with 10 bases between the two germline ends. The chain's CDR3 is CSVDEQDTGELFF. CDR3 coding DNA: TGCAGCGTTGATGAACAGGATACCGGGGAGCTGTTTTTT.

This clonotype was seen at least ten times. The chain carries TRBV28 and TRBJ1-3; D gene uncertain. The germline V and J ends were trimmed by 4 bases and 4 bases, with 8 bases remaining between them. The germline V gene encodes CDR1 MDHEN and CDR2 SYDVKM. The CDR3 runs to 13 residues. The DNA for the CDR3 is TGTGCCAGCAGTTGGGGAGGGGGAAACACCATATATTTT. This gives the protein CASSWGGGNTIYF.

This chain links TRBV10-2 with TRBJ2-3; tentative D call: TRBD2 (6 bases). Trimming removed 2 bases from V and 9 bases from J, with 12 bases in between. Germline CDR1 WSHSY, CDR2 SAAADI. The CDR3 contains 13 residues. The CDR3 region is CASSETSRGTQYF. The DNA of the CDR3 is TGCGCCAGCAGTGAGACCTCCCGGGGGACGCAGTATTTT.

J is TRBJ1-2 and V is TRBV7-4; TRBD1 matches 8 bases. This CDR3 has 14 residues. V gave up 0 bases and J gave up 6 bases; unmatched junction bases: 3. The V gene's germline CDR1 is SGHVT and CDR2 SQSDAQ. The CDR3 spells CASSLADRDHGYTF. In DNA form, the CDR3 reads TGTGCCAGCAGCTTAGCGGACAGGGACCATGGCTACACCTTC. The complete variable domain, with remaining parts taken from reference TRBV7-4 and TRBJ1-2, reads GAGVSQSPRYKVAKRGRDVALRCDSISGHVTLYWYRQTLGQGSEVLTYSQSDAQRDKSGRPSGRFSAERPERSVSTLKIQRTEQGDSAVYLCASSLADRDHGYTFGSGTRLTVV.

In regard to this clonotype: Relative to the germline gene, one junction end is altered; a read error may explain this. The chain links TRBV5-1 to TRBJ1-1; 7 positions match TRBD1. Looked up from germline, CDR1 is SGHRS and CDR2 is YFSETQ. This CDR3 has 13 amino acids. CDR3: CASTQGGNTEAFF. CDR3 bases: TGTGCCAGCACTCAGGGGGGGAACACTGAAGCTTTCTTT.

The rearrangement uses TRBV10-3 and TRBJ2-7, with 9 bases that match TRBD1. This CDR3 spans 16 amino acids. Trimming took 6 bases from V and 4 from J; bases not matched to a gene: 13. Germline V lookup: CDR1 ENHRY, CDR2 SYGVKD. CDR3 amino acids: CAISTQGAIDSYEQYF. The CDR3 DNA reads as TGTGCCATCAGCACACAGGGGGCAATCGACTCGTACGAGCAGTACTTC.

The J gene is TRBJ1-3, the V gene TRBV7-9, with unresolved D. The V end was cut by 1 base, the J end by 0 bases, with 7 bases between. The CDR3 loop spans 15 amino acids. Germline-derived CDR1 and CDR2 are SEHNR and FQNEAQ (reference sequence). CDR3 region: CASSLDRSSGNTIYF. CDR3 bases: TGTGCCAGCAGCTTAGACCGAAGCTCTGGAAACACCATATATTTT.

The chain carries TRBV29-1 and TRBJ2-7; a possible D gene is TRBD1 (5 bases). The CDR3 contains 11 residues. Looked up from germline, CDR1 is SQVTM and CDR2 is ANQGSEA. Deletions cut 4 bases from V and 4 bases from J, with 8 bases between. The CDR3 DNA is TGCAGCGTTGGACAGTTATACGAGCAGTACTTC. Encoded protein: CSVGQLYEQYF.

In its sample, this clonotype was seen a few times. The chain recombines TRBV7-8 with TRBJ2-5, with D perhaps assigned TRBD1 or TRBD2 (6 bases each). The CDR3 has 15 residues. V shed 1 base and J shed 4 bases, with 13 bases lying between them. The germline V gene has CDR1 SGHVS and CDR2 FQNEAQ. CDR3 DNA sequence: TGTGCCAGCAGCTTAGACAGGGAGGTCGGAGAGACCCAGTACTTC. It yields the protein CASSLDREVGETQYF.

The chain links TRBV7-6 to TRBJ2-1, with a possible D match to TRBD2 (6 bases). The CDR3 contains 17 residues. Trimming left V 5 bases short and J 0 bases short, with 17 bases between. Germline V gene sequence: CDR1 SGHVS, CDR2 FNYEAQ. For the CDR3, the DNA is TGTGCCAGCAGCACTTGGACTAACCTTTACTCCTACAATGAGCAGTTCTTC. It codes for CASSTWTNLYSYNEQFF.

The table lists this clonotype with a few counts. This chain uses TRBV7-6 with TRBJ2-7; no clear D gene. Germline CDR1 and CDR2: SGHVS and FNYEAQ. The CDR3 contains 11 residues. V shed 5 bases and J shed 5 bases, with 7 bases lying between them. The chain's CDR3 is CASSQYDEQYF. The CDR3 DNA is TGTGCCAGCAGCCAATATGACGAGCAGTACTTC.

This clonotype appeared many times. The rearrangement uses TRBV7-6 and TRBJ2-2; no reliable D call. CDR1 is SGHVS and CDR2 is FNYEAQ in the germline V gene. CDR3 length: 14 amino acids. The germline V and J ends were trimmed by 1 base and 1 base, with 4 bases remaining between them. The CDR3 loop is CASSLGENTGELFF. Here the CDR3 DNA reads TGTGCCAGCAGCTTAGGAGAGAACACCGGGGAGCTGTTTTTT.

The chain employs TRBV7-6 and TRBJ2-7; either TRBD1 or TRBD2 may fit D (6 bases each). The V end lost 5 bases, the J end lost 3 bases, and 17 bases lay between the germline ends. The CDR3 is 15 amino acids. Germline-derived CDR1 and CDR2 are SGHVS and FNYEAQ. In DNA, the CDR3 is TGTGCCAGCAGCGAGGGGGGCGCAGCGCGCTACGAGCAGTACTTC. This translates into CASSEGGAARYEQYF.

This clonotype was counted ten times or more. The V call is TRBV9, the J call TRBJ2-5, with D tentatively TRBD2 (6 bases). The germline CDR1 and CDR2 sequences are SGDLS and YYNGEE. The CDR3 is 14 amino acids. Trimming removed 3 bases at V and 4 bases at J, with 13 bases between. This CDR3 is CASSAGDSRETQYF. CDR3 DNA sequence: TGTGCCAGCAGCGCGGGGGACTCCCGAGAGACCCAGTACTTC.

V is TRBV19 and J is TRBJ2-1, with no clear D. V was shortened by 6 bases and J by 8 bases, with 14 bases between the two germline ends. The germline V gene encodes CDR1 LNHDA and CDR2 SQIVND (reference sequence). This CDR3 has 13 residues. The CDR3 spells CASSAYFEDEQFF. DNA for the CDR3: TGTGCCAGTAGCGCTTATTTCGAGGATGAGCAGTTCTTC.

The rearrangement links TRBV7-9 to TRBJ2-1; D is ambiguous. This CDR3 has 13 residues. Trimming cost V 5 bases and J 4 bases, with 9 bases left between them. From germline, CDR1 is SEHNR and CDR2 FQNEAQ (reference sequence). In DNA form, the CDR3 reads TGTGCCAGCAGCCGCGCACCATACAATGAGCAGTTCTTC. It encodes CASSRAPYNEQFF.

V is TRBV5-5 and J is TRBJ1-2, with D unclear. V was clipped by 1 base and J by 2 bases, with 9 bases between them. The CDR3 runs to 14 residues. Germline assignment: CDR1 SGHKS and CDR2 YYEKEE (reference sequence). The CDR3 loop is CASSLRSGNYGYTF. CDR3 DNA sequence: TGTGCCAGCAGCTTGAGATCGGGGAACTATGGCTACACCTTC.

This clonotype occurred many times. The V and J genes are TRBV18 and TRBJ2-7, with 8 bases fitting TRBD1. The length of the CDR3 is 14 residues. CDR1 is KGHSH and CDR2 is LQKENI in the germline V gene. After removal of 6 bases from V and 1 base from J, the junction contained 5 bases not matched to a gene. Written as DNA, the CDR3 is TGTGCCAGCTCTGACCGGGACAGGTCCTACGAGCAGTACTTC. The encoded protein is CASSDRDRSYEQYF.

The rearrangement joins TRBV18 to TRBJ1-1, with D possibly matching TRBD1 (5 bases). The germline V gene has CDR1 KGHSH and CDR2 LQKENI. V was trimmed by 3 bases and J by 1 base, leaving 12 bases between them. The CDR3 runs to 15 residues. CDR3 region: CASSPGPGSNTEAFF. CDR3 sequence (DNA): TGTGCCAGCTCACCGGGACCAGGGTCGAACACTGAAGCTTTCTTT.

This clonotype was seen at least ten times. The rearrangement uses TRBV2 and TRBJ1-1; TRBD1 might be the D (6 bases). V gave up 3 bases and J gave up 0 bases, with 11 bases separating them. Germline CDR1 reads SNHLY; CDR2 reads FYNNEI. The length of the CDR3 is 15 residues. CDR3 residues: CASSDEDRMNTEAFF. CDR3 sequence (DNA): TGTGCCAGCAGTGATGAGGACAGAATGAACACTGAAGCTTTCTTT.

Concerning this clonotype: One end of the junction fails to match germline, which may point to a read error. The chain carries TRBV7-3 and TRBJ2-2; 16 bases agree with TRBD2. The CDR3 runs to 18 residues. Germline V gene lookup returns CDR1 SGHTA and CDR2 FQGTGA. For the CDR3, the DNA is TGTGCTAGCAGCCCGGGACTAGCGGGAGGGCCGGACACCGGGGAGCTGTTTTTT. The encoded protein is CASSPGLAGGPDTGELFF. Based on the CDR3 plus reference TRBV7-3 and TRBJ2-2, the full variable domain is GAGVSQTPSNKVTEKGKYVELRCDPISGHTALYWYRQSLGQGPEFLIYFQGTGAADDSGLPNDRFFAVRPEGSVSTLKIQRTERGDSAVYLCASSPGLAGGPDTGELFFGEGSRLTVL.

V usage is TRBV7-6 and J usage is TRBJ2-7; D unresolved. There are 15 residues in the CDR3. In germline, CDR1 is SGHVS, CDR2 FNYEAQ. V lost 5 bases to trimming and J lost 3 bases, with 17 bases between them. The CDR3 sequence: CASSLNTVQFYEQYF. CDR3 in DNA: TGTGCCAGCAGCCTCAATACAGTGCAGTTCTACGAGCAGTACTTC.

The rearrangement uses TRBV29-1 and TRBJ2-7, with D perhaps matching TRBD1 or TRBD2 (6 bases each). Trimming removed 0 bases from V and 4 bases from J, with 13 bases in between. CDR3 length: 14 amino acids. Germline CDR1 SQVTM, CDR2 ANQGSEA. The CDR3 is CSVEDPPGAYEQYF. The CDR3, as DNA: TGCAGCGTTGAAGATCCCCCGGGGGCTTACGAGCAGTACTTC.

The chain is built from TRBV2 and TRBJ1-1; D is undetermined. V was clipped by 3 bases and J by 10 bases, with 15 bases between them. The CDR3 runs to 13 residues. Germline loops: CDR1 SNHLY, CDR2 FYNNEI. CDR3 loop: CASSDYLSKVAFF. Written as DNA, the CDR3 is TGTGCCAGCAGTGACTATCTATCGAAGGTAGCTTTCTTT.

This clonotype was detected ten times or more. The chain is built from TRBV20-1 and TRBJ1-5; D remains unclear. CDR3 size: 12 residues. The ends were cut back, 6 bases at V and 0 bases at J, with 6 bases in the middle. Germline CDR1 DFQATT, CDR2 SNEGSKA (reference sequence). CDR3 sequence reads: CSASYSNQPQHF. In nucleotides, the CDR3 is TGCAGTGCCTCCTATAGCAATCAGCCCCAGCATTTT.